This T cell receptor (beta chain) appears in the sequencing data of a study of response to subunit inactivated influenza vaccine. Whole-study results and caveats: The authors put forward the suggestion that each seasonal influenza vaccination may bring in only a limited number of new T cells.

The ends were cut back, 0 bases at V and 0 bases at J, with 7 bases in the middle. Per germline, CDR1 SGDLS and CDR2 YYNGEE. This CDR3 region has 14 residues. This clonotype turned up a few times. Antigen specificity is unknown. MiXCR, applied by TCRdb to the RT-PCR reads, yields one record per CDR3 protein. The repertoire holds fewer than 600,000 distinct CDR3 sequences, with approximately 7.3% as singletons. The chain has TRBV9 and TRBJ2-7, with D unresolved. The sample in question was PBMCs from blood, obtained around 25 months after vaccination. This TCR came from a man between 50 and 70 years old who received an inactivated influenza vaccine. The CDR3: CASSVEQSSYEQYF. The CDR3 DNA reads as TGTGCCAGCAGCGTAGAACAGAGCTCCTACGAGCAGTACTTC.